This TCR beta chain was identified in a study of vaccination effects on CD4 cells after COVID-19. CD4+ T cells specific for antigen were expanded with viral peptide pools by the ViraFEST assay before sequencing. Between days 9 and 10 of culture, CD4+ T cells were separated out. The person had a PCR-confirmed SARS-CoV-2 infection during March to December 2020. On this clone itself: Antigen: not known.

Points from the study as a whole: Whether induced by infection or by vaccine, clones showed marked clonal contraction late after vaccination.

The assay was immunoSEQ multiplex PCR, and TCRdb's table has in-frame clones only and misses some. This table holds 70,000 or so clones, around 70% found once. The germline V gene has CDR1 KGHSH and CDR2 LQKENI. V gave up 3 bases and J gave up 3 bases; unmatched junction bases: 3. This CDR3 has 15 residues. Sequenced here: CD4+ T cells from PBMCs cultured with HIV peptides, sampled before COVID-19 vaccination. Subset given: HIV-1 Nef peptide pool negative control/reference culture. This clonotype was sampled from a human donor who had a prior SARS-CoV-2 infection. The J gene is TRBJ1-2, the V gene TRBV18; 11 nucleotides align to TRBD1. Here the CDR3 DNA reads TGTGCCAGCTCACCCGGGACAGGGGGGTACTATGGCTACACCTTC. This codes for CASSPGTGGYYGYTF. Looking up the rest from reference TRBV18 and TRBJ1-2 gives the full variable domain: NAGVMQNPRHLVRRRGQEARLRCSPMKGHSHVYWYRQLPEEGLKFMVYLQKENIIDESGMPKERFSAEFPKEGPSILRIQQVVRGDSAAYFCASSPGTGGYYGYTFGSGTRLTVV.